The TCR beta chain described here comes from a study of OX40 agonist ivuxolimab in advanced cancers. Study overall: Every 2 weeks, ivuxolimab was infused into the patients intravenously at between 0.01 and 10 mg/kg. A mean age of about 59 years, range roughly 20 to 85, was recorded, and about 83% were male.

As regards this clone: The antigen remains unidentified.

V shed 0 bases and J shed 2 bases, with 5 bases lying between them. This CDR3 region has 13 residues. Looked up from germline, CDR1 is SGHRS and CDR2 is YFSETQ. Broader study findings: The study observed clonal expansion of CD4+ and CD8+ blood T cells by week 6 at 0.1 to 3.0 mg/kg. Also showing low normalized T-cell clonal expansion were some of the nonresponders.

The repertoire was sequenced with immunoSEQ multiplex PCR; TCRdb's copy has only in-frame clones and lacks some. This sample yields about 60,000 clones, of which about 86% are seen a single time; about 0.6% belongs to the top ten. This TCR came from an adult with an advanced solid tumor such as melanoma, head and neck, liver or kidney cancer. The V and J genes are TRBV5-1 and TRBJ2-5, with TRBD2 as a possible D gene (5 bases). The source was CD4+ or CD8+ T cells sorted from blood, collected in a trial of the OX40 agonist ivuxolimab. The CDR3 DNA reads as TGCGCCAGCAGCTTGGGGACTCAAGAGACCCAGTACTTC. Translating it yields CASSLGTQETQYF.